This TCR beta chain was recorded in a study of blood T cell repertoires in COVID-19. Study-level background: PBMCs, B-cell-depleted T cells, or T cells were the source of the cDNA or gDNA that made up the material.

In the authors' methods: Estimated nucleated cell counts came from reference gene primer amplification. Data came from immunoSEQ multiplex PCR; TCRdb stores just in-frame clones and leaves some out. That table gives V, J and clone size, and the DNA gave D and trimming. The sample includes 300,000 to 450,000 clones, more than 70% of them seen just once. Sample: peripheral blood. This receptor was obtained from a woman aged 25 to 39 with COVID-19, enrolled during active disease.

The CDR3 is CAWSGTATNEKLFF. In DNA form, the CDR3 reads TGTGCCTGGAGTGGGACAGCAACTAATGAAAAACTGTTTTTT. The gene calls are TRBV30 and TRBJ1-4; D is perhaps TRBD1 (6 bases). V shed 1 base and J shed 0 bases, with 6 bases lying between them. The CDR3 spans 14 residues. The germline CDR1 and CDR2 sequences are GTSNPN and SVGIG (reference sequence).